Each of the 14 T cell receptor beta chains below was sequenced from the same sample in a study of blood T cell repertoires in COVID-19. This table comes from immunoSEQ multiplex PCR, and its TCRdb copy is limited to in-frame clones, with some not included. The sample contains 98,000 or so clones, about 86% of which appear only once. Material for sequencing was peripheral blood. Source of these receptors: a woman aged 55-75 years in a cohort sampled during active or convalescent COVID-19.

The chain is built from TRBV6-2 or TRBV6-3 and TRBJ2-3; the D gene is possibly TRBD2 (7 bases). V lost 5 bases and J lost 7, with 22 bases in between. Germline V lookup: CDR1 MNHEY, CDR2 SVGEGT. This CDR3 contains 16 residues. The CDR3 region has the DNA TGTGCCAGCAGTAGGGGAGGGGGGAGAATTGCTAATACGCAGTATTTT. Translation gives CASSRGGGRIANTQYF.

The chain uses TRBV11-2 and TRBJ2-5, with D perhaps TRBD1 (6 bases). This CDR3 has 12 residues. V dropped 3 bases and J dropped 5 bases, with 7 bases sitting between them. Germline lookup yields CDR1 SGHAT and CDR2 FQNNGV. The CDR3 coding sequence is TGTGCCAGCAGCTTGCAGGGGGAGACCCAGTACTTC. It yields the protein CASSLQGETQYF.

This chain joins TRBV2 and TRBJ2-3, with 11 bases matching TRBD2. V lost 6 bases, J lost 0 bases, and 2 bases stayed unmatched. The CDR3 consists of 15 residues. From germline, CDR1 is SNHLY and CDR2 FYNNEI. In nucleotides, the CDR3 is TGTGCCAGCAGGCGGACTAGCGGGAGCACAGATACGCAGTATTTT. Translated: CASRRTSGSTDTQYF.

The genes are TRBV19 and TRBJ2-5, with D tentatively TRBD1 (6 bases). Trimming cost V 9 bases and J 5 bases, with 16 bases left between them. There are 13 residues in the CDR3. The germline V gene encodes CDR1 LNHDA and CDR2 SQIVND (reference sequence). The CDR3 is CASKGVNAETQYF. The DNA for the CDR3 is TGTGCCAGCAAGGGGGTTAACGCGGAGACCCAGTACTTC.

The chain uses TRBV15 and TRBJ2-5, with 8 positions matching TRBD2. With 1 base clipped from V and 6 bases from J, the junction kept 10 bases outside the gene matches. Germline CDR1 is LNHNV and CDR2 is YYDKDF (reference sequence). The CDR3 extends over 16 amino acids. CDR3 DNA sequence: TGTGCCACCAGCAGAGTGAGCGGGGGAGCTGCAAAGACCCAGTACTTC. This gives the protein CATSRVSGGAAKTQYF.

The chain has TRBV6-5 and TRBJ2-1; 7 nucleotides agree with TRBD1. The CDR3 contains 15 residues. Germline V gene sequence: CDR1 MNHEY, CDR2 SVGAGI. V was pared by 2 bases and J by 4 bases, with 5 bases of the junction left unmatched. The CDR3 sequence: CASSYTGTAYNEQFF. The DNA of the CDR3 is TGTGCCAGCAGTTACACCGGGACAGCTTACAATGAGCAGTTCTTC.

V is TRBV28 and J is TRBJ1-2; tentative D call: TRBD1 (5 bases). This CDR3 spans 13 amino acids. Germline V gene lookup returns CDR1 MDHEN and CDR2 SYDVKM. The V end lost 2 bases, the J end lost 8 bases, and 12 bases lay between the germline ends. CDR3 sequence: CASSLNRPNGYTF. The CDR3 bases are TGTGCCAGCAGTTTAAACAGGCCAAACGGCTACACCTTC.

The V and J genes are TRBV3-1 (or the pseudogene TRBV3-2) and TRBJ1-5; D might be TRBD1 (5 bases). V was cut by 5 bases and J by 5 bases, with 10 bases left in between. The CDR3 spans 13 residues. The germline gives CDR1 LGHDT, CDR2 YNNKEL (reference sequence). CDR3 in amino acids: CASSSGIDQPQHF. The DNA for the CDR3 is TGTGCCAGCAGCTCAGGGATCGATCAGCCCCAGCATTTT.

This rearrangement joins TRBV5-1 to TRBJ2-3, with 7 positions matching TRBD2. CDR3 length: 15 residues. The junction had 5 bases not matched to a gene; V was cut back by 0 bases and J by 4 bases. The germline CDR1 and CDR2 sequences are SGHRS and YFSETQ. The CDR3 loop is CASSLGGREADTQYF. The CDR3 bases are TGCGCCAGCAGCTTGGGCGGGAGAGAAGCAGATACGCAGTATTTT.

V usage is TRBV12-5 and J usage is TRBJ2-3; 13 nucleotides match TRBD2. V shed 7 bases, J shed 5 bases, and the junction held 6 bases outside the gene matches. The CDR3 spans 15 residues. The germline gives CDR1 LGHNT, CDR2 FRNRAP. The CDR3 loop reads CASVRTSGGEDTQYF. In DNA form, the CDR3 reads TGTGCTAGTGTCCGGACTAGCGGGGGCGAAGATACGCAGTATTTT.

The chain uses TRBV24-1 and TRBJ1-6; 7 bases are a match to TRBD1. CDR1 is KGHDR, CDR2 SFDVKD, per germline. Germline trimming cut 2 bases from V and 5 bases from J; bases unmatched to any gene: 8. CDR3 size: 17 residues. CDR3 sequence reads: CATSDYRGEWHNSPLHF. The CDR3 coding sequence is TGTGCCACCAGTGATTACAGGGGAGAGTGGCATAATTCACCCCTCCACTTT.

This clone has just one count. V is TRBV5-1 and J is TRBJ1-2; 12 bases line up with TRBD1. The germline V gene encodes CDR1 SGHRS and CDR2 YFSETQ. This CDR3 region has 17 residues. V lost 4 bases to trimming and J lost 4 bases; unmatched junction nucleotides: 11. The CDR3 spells CASSQGTGGTSGYGYTF. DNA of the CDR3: TGCGCCAGCAGCCAAGGGACAGGGGGCACGTCTGGCTATGGCTACACCTTC.

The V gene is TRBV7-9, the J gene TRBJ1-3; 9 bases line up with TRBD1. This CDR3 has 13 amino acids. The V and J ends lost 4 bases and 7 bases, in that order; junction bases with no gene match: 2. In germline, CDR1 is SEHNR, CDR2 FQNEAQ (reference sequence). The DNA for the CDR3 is TGTGCCAGCAGCTGGGGGACAGGGAACACCATATATTTT. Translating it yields CASSWGTGNTIYF.

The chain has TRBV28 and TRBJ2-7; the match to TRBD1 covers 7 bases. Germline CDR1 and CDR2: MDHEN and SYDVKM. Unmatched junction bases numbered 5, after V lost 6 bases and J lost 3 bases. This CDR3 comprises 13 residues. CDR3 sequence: CASRRGQVYEQYF. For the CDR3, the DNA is TGTGCCAGCAGACGAGGACAGGTCTACGAGCAGTACTTC.